Described below is a single T cell receptor (beta chain) sequence and its context. This entry belongs to a study of blood T cell repertoires in COVID-19. The protocol was immunoSEQ multiplex PCR, while the TCRdb copy is restricted to in-frame clones and leaves out a portion. The sample shows more than 100,000 clones, approximately 84% of them seen only once. V was shortened by 4 bases and J by 2 bases, with 9 bases between the two germline ends. The CDR3 has 14 residues. This TCR came from a human donor in a cohort sampled during active or convalescent COVID-19. The sample comprised peripheral blood. The chain combines TRBV23-1 with TRBJ1-5; D is perhaps TRBD1 (6 bases). TRBV23-1 is filed as an ORF, its function uncertain. CDR3 nucleotides: TGCGCCAGCAGTCTTGCAGGGGGCAATCAGCCCCAGCATTTT. Residues: CASSLAGGNQPQHF.